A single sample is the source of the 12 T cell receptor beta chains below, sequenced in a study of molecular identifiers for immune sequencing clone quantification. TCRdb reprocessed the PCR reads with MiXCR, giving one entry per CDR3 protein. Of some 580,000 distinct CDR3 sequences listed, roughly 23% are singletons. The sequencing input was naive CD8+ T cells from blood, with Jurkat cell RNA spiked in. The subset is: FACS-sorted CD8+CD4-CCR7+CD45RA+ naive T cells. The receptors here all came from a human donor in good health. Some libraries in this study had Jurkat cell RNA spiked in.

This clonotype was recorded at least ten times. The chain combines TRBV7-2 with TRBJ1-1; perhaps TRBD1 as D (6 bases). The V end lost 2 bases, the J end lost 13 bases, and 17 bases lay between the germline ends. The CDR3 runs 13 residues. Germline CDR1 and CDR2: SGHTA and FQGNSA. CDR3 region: CASSLRTVLLGFF. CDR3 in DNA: TGTGCCAGCAGCTTAAGGACAGTTCTTCTTGGTTTCTTT.

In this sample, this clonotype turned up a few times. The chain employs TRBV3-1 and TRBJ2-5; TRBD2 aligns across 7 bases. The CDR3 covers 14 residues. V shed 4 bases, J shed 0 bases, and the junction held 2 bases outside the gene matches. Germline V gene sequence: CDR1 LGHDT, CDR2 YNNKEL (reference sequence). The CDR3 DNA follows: TGTGCCAGCAGCCCAAGCGGGAACCAAGAGACCCAGTACTTC. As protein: CASSPSGNQETQYF.

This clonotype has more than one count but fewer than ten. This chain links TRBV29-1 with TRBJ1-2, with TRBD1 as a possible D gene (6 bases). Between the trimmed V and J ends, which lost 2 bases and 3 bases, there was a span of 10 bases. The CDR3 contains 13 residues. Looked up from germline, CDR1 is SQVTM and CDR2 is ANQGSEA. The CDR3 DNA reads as TGCAGCGTTGAAAGGGGGGTAGACTATGGCTACACCTTC. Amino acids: CSVERGVDYGYTF.

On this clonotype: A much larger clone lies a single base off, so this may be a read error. The CDR3 loop is CASSYRDRVHEQHF. The CDR3 bases are TGTGCCAGCAGTTACCGGGACAGGGTACACGAGCAGCACTTC. The chain employs TRBV6-5 and TRBJ2-7; 9 nucleotides align to TRBD1. The CDR3 contains 14 residues. Germline V CDR1 and CDR2: MNHEY, SVGAGI.

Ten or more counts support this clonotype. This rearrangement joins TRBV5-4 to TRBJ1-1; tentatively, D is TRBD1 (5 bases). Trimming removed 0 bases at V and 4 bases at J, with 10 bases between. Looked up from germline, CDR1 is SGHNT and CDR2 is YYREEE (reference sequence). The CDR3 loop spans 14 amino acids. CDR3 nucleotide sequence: TGTGCCAGCAGCTTGGTCGGGGGTGGCACTGAAGCTTTCTTT. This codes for CASSLVGGGTEAFF.

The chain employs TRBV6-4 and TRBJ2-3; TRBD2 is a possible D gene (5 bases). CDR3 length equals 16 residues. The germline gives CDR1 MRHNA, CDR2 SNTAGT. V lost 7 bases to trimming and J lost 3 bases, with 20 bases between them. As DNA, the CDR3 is TGTGCCAGCATGCGACGCCCCCGGGGATGGACAGATACGCAGTATTTT. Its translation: CASMRRPRGWTDTQYF.

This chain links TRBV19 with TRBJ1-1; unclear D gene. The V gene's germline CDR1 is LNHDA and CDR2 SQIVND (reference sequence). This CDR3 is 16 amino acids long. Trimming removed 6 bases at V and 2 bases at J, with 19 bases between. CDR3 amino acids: CASSPRTDTLNTEAFF. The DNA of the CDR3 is TGTGCCAGTAGCCCGCGGACGGATACCCTTAACACTGAAGCTTTCTTT.

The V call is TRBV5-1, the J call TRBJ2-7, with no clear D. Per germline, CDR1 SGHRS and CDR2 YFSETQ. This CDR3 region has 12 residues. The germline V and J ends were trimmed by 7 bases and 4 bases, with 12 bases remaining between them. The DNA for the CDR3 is TGCGCCAGCTGCTCCAATTCGTACGAGCAGTACTTC. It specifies CASCSNSYEQYF.

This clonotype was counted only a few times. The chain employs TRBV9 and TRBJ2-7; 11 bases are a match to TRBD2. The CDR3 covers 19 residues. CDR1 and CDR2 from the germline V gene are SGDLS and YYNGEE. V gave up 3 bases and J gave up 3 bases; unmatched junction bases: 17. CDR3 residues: CASSASPGLAENSFYEQYF. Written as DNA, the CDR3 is TGTGCCAGCAGCGCCTCCCCGGGACTAGCGGAAAATAGTTTCTACGAGCAGTACTTC.

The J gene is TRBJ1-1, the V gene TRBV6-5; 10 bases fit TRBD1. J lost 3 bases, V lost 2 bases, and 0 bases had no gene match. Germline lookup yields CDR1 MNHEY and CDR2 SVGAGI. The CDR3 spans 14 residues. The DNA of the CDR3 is TGTGCCAGCAGTTACGGGACAGGGGACACTGAAGCTTTCTTT. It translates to CASSYGTGDTEAFF.

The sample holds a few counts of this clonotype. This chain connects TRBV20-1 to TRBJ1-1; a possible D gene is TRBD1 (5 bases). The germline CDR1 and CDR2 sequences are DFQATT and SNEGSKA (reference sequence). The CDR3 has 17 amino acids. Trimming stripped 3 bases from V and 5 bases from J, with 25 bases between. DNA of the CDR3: TGCAGTGCTAGTGGGAGCCTAAAACGGGACGGGGTGACTGAAGCTTTCTTT. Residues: CSASGSLKRDGVTEAFF.

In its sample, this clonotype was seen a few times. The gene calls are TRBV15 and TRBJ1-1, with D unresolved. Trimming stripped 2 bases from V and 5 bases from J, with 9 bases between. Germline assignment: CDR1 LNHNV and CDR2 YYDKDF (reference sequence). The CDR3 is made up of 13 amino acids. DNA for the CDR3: TGTGCCACCAGCAGACCTCCGGATACTGAAGCTTTCTTT. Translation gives CATSRPPDTEAFF.